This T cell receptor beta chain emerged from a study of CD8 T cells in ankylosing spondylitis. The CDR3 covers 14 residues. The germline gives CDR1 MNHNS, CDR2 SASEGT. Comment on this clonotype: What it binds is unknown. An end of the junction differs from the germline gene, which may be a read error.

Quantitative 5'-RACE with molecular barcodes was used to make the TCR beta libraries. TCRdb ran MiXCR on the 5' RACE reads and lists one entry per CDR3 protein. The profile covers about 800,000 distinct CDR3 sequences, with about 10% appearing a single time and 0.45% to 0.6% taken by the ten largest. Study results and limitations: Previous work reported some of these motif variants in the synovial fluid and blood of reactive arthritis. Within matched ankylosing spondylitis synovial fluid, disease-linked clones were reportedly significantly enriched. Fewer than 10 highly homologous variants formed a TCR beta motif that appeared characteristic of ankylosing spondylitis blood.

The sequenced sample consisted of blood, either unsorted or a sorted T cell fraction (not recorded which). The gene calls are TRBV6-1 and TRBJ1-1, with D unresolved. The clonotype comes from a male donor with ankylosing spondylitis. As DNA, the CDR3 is TGTGCCAGCAAGGCAGATCACTCAAACATTGAAGCTTTCTTT. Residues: CASKADHSNIEAFF.